This TCR beta chain was recovered during a study of blood T cell repertoires in COVID-19. Looking at the study overall: Some COVID-19 samples were acute and others convalescent; all came from the United States, Italy and Spain. The analysed material was cDNA or gDNA that came from T cells, B-cell-depleted T cells, or PBMCs.

The CDR3 totals 17 residues. Germline CDR1 GTSNPN, CDR2 SVGIG (reference sequence). V trimming: 3 bases; J trimming: 3 bases; junction bases outside the gene matches: 12. Methods used by the authors: The assay estimated nucleated cells by amplifying reference gene primers. The table came from immunoSEQ multiplex PCR; TCRdb's copy has only in-frame clones and leaves some out. V and J calls plus clone size are reproduced from that table; the DNA served to infer D and trimming. The profile shows approximately 300,000 clones, nearly 90% of them singletons. Resolution of symptoms, clearance, or two negative PCRs was present in recovered Cohort 3 donors.

This TCR was sampled from a young woman who had recovered from COVID-19. The specimen was PBMCs or T cells enriched from blood (not recorded which). The chain has TRBV30 and TRBJ2-1, with TRBD2 matching 9 bases. CDR3 sequence reads: CAWSRRLAVHLYNEQFF. The CDR3 bases are TGTGCCTGGAGCCGAAGACTAGCGGTGCACCTCTACAATGAGCAGTTCTTC.